This T cell receptor (beta chain) was obtained from a study of CD8 T cells in Susac syndrome. Random-hexamer reverse transcription was applied to roughly 0.5 to 1 ug RNA. TCRdb ran MiXCR on the immunoSEQ multiplex PCR reads and lists one entry per CDR3 protein. Here the sample spans 130,000 or so distinct CDR3 sequences, around 80% being singletons. From blood CD8+ and CD4+ T cells, TCR beta sequences were generated. V lost 2 bases to trimming and J lost 0 bases; unmatched junction nucleotides: 5. CDR1 and CDR2 (germline): SGHTA, FQGNSA. This CDR3 has 17 amino acids. The chain links TRBV7-2 to TRBJ2-1; TRBD2 matches 9 bases. Specimen: CD8+ T cells from PBMCs. The clonotype comes from a human donor with multiple sclerosis. The DNA for the CDR3 is TGTGCCAGCAGCTTACGGAGCGGGAGGACCTCCTACAATGAGCAGTTCTTC. Amino acids: CASSLRSGRTSYNEQFF.